Listed here is a single T cell receptor (beta chain). This record belongs to a study of blood T cells in healthy people across ages. Then a second PCR, running roughly 6 to 11 cycles, was carried out with a sample-barcoded 5' primer and a J-beta primer mix. A single record per CDR3 protein comes from TCRdb applying MiXCR to the 5' RACE reads. The sample lists 550,000 to 750,000 distinct CDR3 sequences; roughly 21% were seen once. V was pared by 3 bases and J by 5 bases, with 8 bases of the junction left unmatched. The CDR3 is made up of 15 amino acids. Germline CDR1 reads SGHVS; CDR2 reads FQNEAQ. The V and J genes are TRBV7-8 and TRBJ2-7; 9 bases map to TRBD1. The sequenced sample was blood. This receptor was taken from a man in his 70s in good health. This CDR3 is CASSLQGQGVHEQYF. CDR3 bases: TGTGCCAGCAGCTTGCAGGGACAGGGTGTCCACGAGCAGTACTTC. The full variable domain, with the rest looked up from reference TRBV7-8 and TRBJ2-7, is GAGVSQSPRYKVAKRGQDVALRCDPISGHVSLFWYQQALGQGPEFLTYFQNEAQLDKSGLPSDRFFAERPEGSVSTLKIQRTQQEDSAVYLCASSLQGQGVHEQYFGPGTRLTVT.